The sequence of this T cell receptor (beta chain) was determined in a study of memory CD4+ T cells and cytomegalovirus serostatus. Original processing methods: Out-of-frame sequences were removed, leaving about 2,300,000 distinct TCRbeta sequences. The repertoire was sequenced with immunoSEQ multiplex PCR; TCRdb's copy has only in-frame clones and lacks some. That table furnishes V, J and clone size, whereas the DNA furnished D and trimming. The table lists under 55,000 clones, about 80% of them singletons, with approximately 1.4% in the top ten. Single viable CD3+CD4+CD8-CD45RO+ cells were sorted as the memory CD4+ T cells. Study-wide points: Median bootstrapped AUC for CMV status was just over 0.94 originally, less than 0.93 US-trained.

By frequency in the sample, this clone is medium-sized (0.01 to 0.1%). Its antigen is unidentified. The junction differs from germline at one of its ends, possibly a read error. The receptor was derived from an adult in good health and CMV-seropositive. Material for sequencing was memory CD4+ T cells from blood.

CDR3 coding DNA: TGTGCTAGCAGCCTGTTGGGGGAAGAGACCCAGTACTTC. Translation gives CASSLLGEETQYF. The V gene is TRBV7-7, the J gene TRBJ2-5; either TRBD1 or TRBD2 may fit D (5 bases each). From germline, CDR1 is SSHAT and CDR2 FNYEAQ (reference sequence). The CDR3 has 13 amino acids.